The 25 T cell receptor beta chains reported below all come from one sample, sequenced in a study of T cell clusters in autoimmune cytopenias. TRB rearrangements were amplified by touch-down multiplex PCR with mixed TRB-A/B primers. Each CDR3 protein gets one entry in TCRdb, which reprocessed the multiplex PCR reads and gives no DNA. The sample's table shows 9,500 to 12,000 distinct CDR3 sequences. TRB amplification used approximately 250 ng of peripheral blood genomic DNA. These data are also associated with another study on T cell repertoires in aging, cancer and after chemotherapy.

Material for sequencing was peripheral blood. These TCRs come from a human donor in good health.

Its frequency marks this clonotype as medium-sized. The chain recombines TRBV6-1 with TRBJ2-1; TCRdb lists TRBD1, though no DNA is available to test this call. There are 12 residues in the CDR3. Per the germline V gene, CDR1 is MNHNS and CDR2 is SASEGT. This chain's CDR3 is CASSDPGYEQFF.

V is TRBV14 and J is TRBJ2-2; without DNA, the TCRdb call of TRBD2 cannot be checked. This CDR3 has 20 residues. Per the germline V gene, CDR1 is SGHDN and CDR2 is FVKESK. This chain's CDR3 is CASSQTYRLAGGPDTGELFF.

The rearrangement uses TRBV20-1 and TRBJ2-2; no DNA is available, so the TRBD2 call from TCRdb remains unchecked. This CDR3 spans 14 amino acids. The germline CDR1 and CDR2 sequences are DFQATT and SNEGSKA (reference sequence). CDR3 region: CSARVGRFTGELFF.

This clonotype is deemed medium-sized (0.01 to 0.1%) by its frequency. The chain employs TRBV27 and TRBJ1-2; TCRdb's assignment of TRBD1 cannot be checked, as there is no DNA. The CDR3 spans 15 residues. CDR1 is MNHEY, CDR2 SMNVEV, per germline (reference sequence). The CDR3 sequence: CASSSAPTGVDGYTF.

This chain joins TRBV4-2 and TRBJ1-1; TCRdb indicates TRBD1, and absent DNA this call remains unverified. The length of the CDR3 is 15 residues. Germline CDR1 reads LGHNA; CDR2 reads YNFKEQ. CDR3 amino acids: CASSQDRDRDTEAFF.

This clonotype is classed as medium-sized by frequency. The chain links TRBV10-3 to TRBJ2-7; as DNA is missing, the TRBD2 call by TCRdb cannot be tested. The CDR3 covers 13 residues. Germline-derived CDR1 and CDR2 are ENHRY and SYGVKD. CDR3 region: CAISASGAYEQYF.

In terms of frequency, this clonotype is medium-sized. The chain has TRBV30 and TRBJ2-3; TCRdb's D call, TRBD1, is unchecked because there is no DNA. CDR1 and CDR2 from the germline V gene are GTSNPN and SVGIG (reference sequence). The CDR3 consists of 14 residues. CDR3 loop: CAWSDGGTGDTQYF.

The chain employs TRBV2 and TRBJ1-3; no DNA is available, so the TRBD1 call from TCRdb remains unchecked. Germline CDR1 SNHLY, CDR2 FYNNEI. This CDR3 spans 14 amino acids. The CDR3 sequence is CASSSGGAGNTIYF.

V usage is TRBV6-2 or TRBV6-3 and J usage is TRBJ1-1; TCRdb's D call, TRBD1, is unchecked because there is no DNA. Germline V gene data show CDR1 as MNHEY and CDR2 as SVGEGT. The CDR3 sequence is 15 residues long. CDR3 amino acids: CASSYSISSPWEAFF.

The gene calls are TRBV28 and TRBJ2-1; TCRdb outputs TRBD1, but without DNA this stays unchecked. The CDR3 covers 16 residues. Germline V gene data show CDR1 as MDHEN and CDR2 as SYDVKM. CDR3 sequence: CASSSLGVYSYNEQFF.

The rearrangement joins TRBV6-2 or TRBV6-3 to TRBJ1-6; the D call from TCRdb, TRBD1, cannot be confirmed without DNA. Germline-derived CDR1 and CDR2 are MNHEY and SVGEGT. The CDR3 totals 19 residues. The CDR3 reads CASSYIRDRGLSYNSPLHF.

V and J are TRBV5-6 and TRBJ2-1; lacking DNA, the TRBD2 call made by TCRdb goes unchecked. From germline, CDR1 is SGHDT and CDR2 YYEEEE. This CDR3 is 18 amino acids long. This chain's CDR3 is CASTPGLAGFSAHNEQFF.

Frequency places this clonotype as medium-sized (0.01 to 0.1%). The genes are TRBV7-6 and TRBJ2-6; TCRdb's assignment of TRBD2 cannot be checked, as there is no DNA. The CDR3 covers 18 residues. Germline CDR1 SGHVS, CDR2 FNYEAQ. CDR3: CASSHFSRAASGANVLTF. Drawing the rest from reference TRBV7-6 and TRBJ2-6, the complete variable domain is GAGVSQSPRYKVTKRGQDVALRCDPISGHVSLYWYRQALGQGPEFLTYFNYEAQQDKSGLPNDRFSAERPEGSISTLTIQRTEQRDSAMYRCASSHFSRAASGANVLTFGAGSRLTVL.

The chain employs TRBV19 and TRBJ2-3; TCRdb reports TRBD2, a call that lacks DNA to check it against. Germline V gene sequence: CDR1 LNHDA, CDR2 SQIVND (reference sequence). The CDR3 has 13 amino acids. This chain's CDR3 is CPPPGHNTDTQYF.

The chain uses TRBV4-1 and TRBJ2-3; absent DNA, TCRdb's TRBD1 call cannot be checked. Germline CDR1 MGHRA, CDR2 YSYEKL. The CDR3 is 16 residues long. CDR3 residues: CASSPLPGGAADTQYF.

This chain uses TRBV27 with TRBJ2-3. This CDR3 is 14 amino acids long. CDR1 and CDR2 from the germline V gene are MNHEY and SMNVEV (reference sequence). This chain's CDR3 is CASSLIRRADTQYF.

This chain joins TRBV18 and TRBJ2-1; TCRdb calls TRBD2, which cannot be checked without DNA. Germline lookup yields CDR1 KGHSH and CDR2 LQKENI. The CDR3 consists of 13 residues. The CDR3 region is CASSPPPGLGEFF.

J is TRBJ2-1 and V is TRBV18; there is no DNA to check the TCRdb D call of TRBD2. This CDR3 comprises 15 residues. Looked up from germline, CDR1 is KGHSH and CDR2 is LQKENI. The CDR3 is CASSPRLAGLNEQFF.

The V call is TRBV5-4, the J call TRBJ1-2; TCRdb calls TRBD1, which cannot be checked without DNA. The germline CDR1 and CDR2 sequences are SGHNT and YYREEE (reference sequence). The CDR3 extends over 13 amino acids. CDR3 loop: CASSQDREYGYTF.

Its frequency marks this clonotype as medium-sized. V usage is TRBV6-1 and J usage is TRBJ1-1. CDR3 length equals 12 residues. The germline CDR1 and CDR2 sequences are MNHNS and SASEGT. CDR3 sequence reads: CASSPTGTEAFF.

This clonotype is classed as medium-sized by frequency. The chain's CDR3 is CASSLGGQSTDTQYF. The V gene is TRBV6-5, the J gene TRBJ2-3; no DNA is available, so the TRBD2 call from TCRdb remains unchecked. This CDR3 comprises 15 residues. In germline, CDR1 is MNHEY, CDR2 SVGAGI.

Considering frequency, this clonotype is medium-sized. The V gene is TRBV19, the J gene TRBJ2-7; the TCRdb call, TRBD1, lacks DNA for checking. The CDR3 is 14 residues long. Germline-derived CDR1 and CDR2 are LNHDA and SQIVND (reference sequence). CDR3: CASSIAHSSYEQYF.

The chain joins TRBV10-2 to TRBJ2-2; as DNA is missing, the TRBD1 call by TCRdb cannot be tested. CDR3 size: 15 residues. Germline V CDR1 and CDR2: WSHSY, SAAADI. The CDR3 sequence is CASSEPSPGTGELFF.

The gene calls are TRBV6-1 and TRBJ1-1; as DNA is missing, the TRBD1 call by TCRdb cannot be tested. CDR1 is MNHNS and CDR2 is SASEGT in the germline V gene. CDR3 size: 16 residues. The CDR3 loop reads CASRESRRGLYTEAFF.

The chain employs TRBV7-4 and TRBJ2-3; TCRdb reports TRBD2, a call that lacks DNA to check it against. Germline assignment: CDR1 SGHVT and CDR2 SQSDAQ. This CDR3 contains 16 residues. This chain's CDR3 is CASSPRGGGFADTQYF.